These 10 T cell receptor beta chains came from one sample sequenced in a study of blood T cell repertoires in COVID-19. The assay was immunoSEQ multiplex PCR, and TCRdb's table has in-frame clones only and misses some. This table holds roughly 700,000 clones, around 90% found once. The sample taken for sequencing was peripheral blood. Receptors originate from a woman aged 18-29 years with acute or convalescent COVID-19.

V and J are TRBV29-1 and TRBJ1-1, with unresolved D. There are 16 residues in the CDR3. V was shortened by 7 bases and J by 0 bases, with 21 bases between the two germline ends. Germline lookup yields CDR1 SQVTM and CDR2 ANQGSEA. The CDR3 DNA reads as TGCAGCGGCCAGGCCGTTCGTATCGGGATGAACACTGAAGCTTTCTTT. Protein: CSGQAVRIGMNTEAFF. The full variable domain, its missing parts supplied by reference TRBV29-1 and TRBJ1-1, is SAVISQKPSRDICQRGTSLTIQCQVDSQVTMMFWYRQQPGQSLTLIATANQGSEATYESGFVIDKFPISRPNLTFSTLTVSNMSPEDSSIYLCSGQAVRIGMNTEAFFGQGTRLTVV.

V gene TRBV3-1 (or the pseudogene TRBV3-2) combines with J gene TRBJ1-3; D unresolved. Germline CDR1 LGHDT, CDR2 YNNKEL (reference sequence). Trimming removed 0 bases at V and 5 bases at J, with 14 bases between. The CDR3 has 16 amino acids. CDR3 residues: CASSQDSAETRNTIYF. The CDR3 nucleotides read TGTGCCAGCAGCCAAGATTCGGCGGAGACCCGAAACACCATATATTTT.

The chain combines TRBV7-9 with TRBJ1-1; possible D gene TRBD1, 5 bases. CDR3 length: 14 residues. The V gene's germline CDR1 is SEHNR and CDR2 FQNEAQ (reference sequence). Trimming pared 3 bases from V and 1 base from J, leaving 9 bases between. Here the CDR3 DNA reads TGTGCCAGCAGCTTGACAGTTGAGAACACTGAAGCTTTCTTT. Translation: CASSLTVENTEAFF.

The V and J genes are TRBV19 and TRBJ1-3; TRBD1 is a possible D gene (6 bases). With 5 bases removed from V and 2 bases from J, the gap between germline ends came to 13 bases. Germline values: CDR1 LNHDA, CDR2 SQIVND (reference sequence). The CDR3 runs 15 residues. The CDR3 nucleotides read TGTGCCAGTAGTCCCGCGGACAGTCCTGGAAACACCATATATTTT. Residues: CASSPADSPGNTIYF.

CDR3 residues: CASRSPTGGGTEAFF. Written as DNA, the CDR3 is TGCGCCAGCAGATCGCCCACAGGGGGAGGGACTGAAGCTTTCTTT. This chain connects TRBV4-1 to TRBJ1-1; 8 bases match TRBD1. There are 15 residues in the CDR3. The germline gives CDR1 MGHRA, CDR2 YSYEKL. The V gene end was trimmed by 6 bases and the J gene end by 5 bases; junction bases not matched to a gene: 11.

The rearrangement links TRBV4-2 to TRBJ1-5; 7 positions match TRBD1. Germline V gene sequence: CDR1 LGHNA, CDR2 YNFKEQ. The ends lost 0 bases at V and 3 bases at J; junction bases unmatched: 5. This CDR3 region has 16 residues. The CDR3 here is CASSQETGWDNQPQHF. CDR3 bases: TGTGCCAGCAGCCAAGAGACAGGGTGGGACAATCAGCCCCAGCATTTT.

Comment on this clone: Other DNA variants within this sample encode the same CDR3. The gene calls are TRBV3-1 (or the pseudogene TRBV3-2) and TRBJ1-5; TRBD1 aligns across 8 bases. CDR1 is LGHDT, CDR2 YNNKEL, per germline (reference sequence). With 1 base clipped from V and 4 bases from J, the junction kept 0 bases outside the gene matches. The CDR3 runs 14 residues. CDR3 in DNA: TGTGCCAGCAGCCAAGGGACAGGGAATCAGCCCCAGCATTTT. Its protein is CASSQGTGNQPQHF.

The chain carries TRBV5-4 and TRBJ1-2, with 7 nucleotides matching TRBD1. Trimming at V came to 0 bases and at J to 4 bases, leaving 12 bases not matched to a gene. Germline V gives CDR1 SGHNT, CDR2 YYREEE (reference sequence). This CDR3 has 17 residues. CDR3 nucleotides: TGTGCCAGCAGCTTGGATAGAGGACAGGCAGTCCGCTATGGCTACACCTTC. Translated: CASSLDRGQAVRYGYTF.

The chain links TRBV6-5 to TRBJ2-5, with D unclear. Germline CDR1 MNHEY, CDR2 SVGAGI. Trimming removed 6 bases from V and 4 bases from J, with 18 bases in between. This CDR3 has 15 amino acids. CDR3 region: CASSPPTVGRETQYF. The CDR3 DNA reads TGTGCCAGCAGCCCCCCCACGGTCGGTCGAGAGACCCAGTACTTC.

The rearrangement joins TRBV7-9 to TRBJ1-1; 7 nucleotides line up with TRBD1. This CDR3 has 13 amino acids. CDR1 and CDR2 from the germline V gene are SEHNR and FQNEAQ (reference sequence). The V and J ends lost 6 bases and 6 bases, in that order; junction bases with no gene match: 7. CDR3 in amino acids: CASSHRGPPEAFF. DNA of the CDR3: TGTGCCAGCAGTCATAGGGGGCCCCCTGAAGCTTTCTTT.